This T cell receptor beta chain was found in a study of beta chain features in type 1 diabetes. V lost 1 base to trimming and J lost 2 bases, with 12 bases between them. Germline loops: CDR1 LNHDA, CDR2 SQIVND (reference sequence). The CDR3 contains 15 residues. Expressed TCRB transcripts were sequenced because the isolated RNA had all been reverse transcribed beforehand. Sequencing used immunoSEQ multiplex PCR; TCRdb keeps in-frame clones, though not all of them. The repertoire holds under 450,000 clones, roughly 13% seen once, with roughly 0.04% in the top ten. Sequenced sample: naive CD4+ T cells from blood. This receptor was identified in a man aged 30-40 years in good health. The genes are TRBV19 and TRBJ2-7, with TRBD2 as a possible D gene (5 bases). As DNA, the CDR3 is TGTGCCAGTAGTATAGTCGGACTCGGAGCCTACGAGCAGTACGTC. This encodes CASSIVGLGAYEQYV.